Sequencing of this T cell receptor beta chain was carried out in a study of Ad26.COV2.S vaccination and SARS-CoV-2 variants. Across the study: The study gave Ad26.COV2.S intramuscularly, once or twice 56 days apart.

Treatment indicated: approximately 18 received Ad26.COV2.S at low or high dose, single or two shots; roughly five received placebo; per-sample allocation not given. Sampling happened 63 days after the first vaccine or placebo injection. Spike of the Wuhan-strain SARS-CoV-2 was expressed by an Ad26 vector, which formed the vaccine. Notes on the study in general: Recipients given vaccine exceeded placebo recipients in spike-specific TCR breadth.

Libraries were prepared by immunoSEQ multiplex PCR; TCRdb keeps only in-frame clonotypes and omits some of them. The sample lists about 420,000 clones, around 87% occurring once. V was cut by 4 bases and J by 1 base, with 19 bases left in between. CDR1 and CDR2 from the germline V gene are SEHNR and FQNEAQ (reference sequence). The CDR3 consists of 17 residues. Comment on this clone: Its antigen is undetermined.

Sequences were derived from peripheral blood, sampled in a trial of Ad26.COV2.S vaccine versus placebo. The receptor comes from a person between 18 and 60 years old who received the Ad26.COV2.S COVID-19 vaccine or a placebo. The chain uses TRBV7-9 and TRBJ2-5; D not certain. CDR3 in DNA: TGTGCCAGCAGCTCGAGAAGAGGCCGTGATTTCCAAGAGACCCAGTACTTC. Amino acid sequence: CASSSRRGRDFQETQYF.